These 17 T cell receptor beta chains were all obtained from the same sample, sequenced in a study of CD8+ T cells in alopecia areata. Treatment in this sample: oral pan-JAK inhibitor, 5-10 mg twice daily. Extraction of RNA preceded its reverse transcription into cDNA, which served as the sequencing template. Only in-frame clones appear in the TCRdb table, and some are missing; sequencing was by immunoSEQ multiplex PCR. There are roughly 190,000 clones in the sample; roughly three fifths occur only once, and about 0.69% lies in the top ten. The specimen comprised CD4+ T cells sorted from blood, sampled at week 4, from a patient treated with tofacitinib. Every receptor here comes from a human donor with alopecia areata.

The chain joins TRBV11-2 to TRBJ2-7, with D possibly being TRBD2 (6 bases). Germline assignment: CDR1 SGHAT and CDR2 FQNNGV. Trimming stripped 8 bases from V and 1 base from J, with 18 bases between. The CDR3 runs to 15 residues. The CDR3 bases are TGTGCCAGCGGCCCCAGACTAGAGCCGTCCTACGAGCAGTACTTC. Translated: CASGPRLEPSYEQYF.

The chain recombines TRBV30 with TRBJ1-2, with 7 bases lining up with TRBD1. V gave up 0 bases and J gave up 6 bases; unmatched junction bases: 4. Per germline, CDR1 GTSNPN and CDR2 SVGIG (reference sequence). CDR3 length: 13 residues. Here the CDR3 DNA reads TGTGCCTGGAGTGTACAGGGGAATGATGGCTACACCTTC. It yields the protein CAWSVQGNDGYTF.

A few counts support this clone. This chain links TRBV30 with TRBJ2-5; D is ambiguous. Germline lookup yields CDR1 GTSNPN and CDR2 SVGIG (reference sequence). V lost 4 bases, J lost 1 base, and 10 bases lay in between. CDR3 length: 13 amino acids. Here the CDR3 DNA reads TGTGCCTGGAAGCCAGGTTTCCAAGAGACCCAGTACTTC. It codes for CAWKPGFQETQYF.

This clone was seen once. The rearrangement uses TRBV7-9 and TRBJ2-3; D is uncertain. Germline V gene data show CDR1 as SEHNR and CDR2 as FQNEAQ (reference sequence). V was pared by 2 bases and J by 6 bases, with 12 bases between. The CDR3 has 14 residues. The DNA of the CDR3 is TGTGCCAGCAGCTTACGAGAGCCCGTGGATACGCAGTATTTT. This codes for CASSLREPVDTQYF.

The chain is built from TRBV29-1 and TRBJ2-5; 8 bases align to TRBD2. The CDR3 runs 14 residues. The J segment lost 2 bases and the V segment lost 6 bases, leaving 8 bases of the junction unmatched. Germline V lookup: CDR1 SQVTM, CDR2 ANQGSEA. CDR3: CSVGETSAQETQYF. The DNA of the CDR3 is TGCAGCGTGGGGGAGACTAGCGCGCAAGAGACCCAGTACTTC.

Ten or more counts support this clone. The CDR3 DNA reads as TGTGCCAGCAGTTTGACAGCCGGGGAGCTGTTTTTT. Translated: CASSLTAGELFF. The rearrangement links TRBV27 to TRBJ2-2; D may be TRBD1 (5 bases). Germline-derived CDR1 and CDR2 are MNHEY and SMNVEV (reference sequence). Trimming removed 3 bases from V and 6 bases from J, with 5 bases in between. This CDR3 is built from 12 residues.

The genes are TRBV29-1 and TRBJ2-7, with no clear D. The length of the CDR3 is 11 residues. CDR1 and CDR2 (germline): SQVTM, ANQGSEA. Trimming took 5 bases from V and 2 from J, leaving 7 bases between them. As DNA, the CDR3 is TGCAGCGTTCAGGTAACCTACGAGCAGTACTTC. This translates into CSVQVTYEQYF.

The V gene is TRBV7-9, the J gene TRBJ2-7; the match to TRBD2 covers 9 bases. After removal of 3 bases from V and 4 bases from J, the junction contained 4 bases not matched to a gene. CDR3 length: 14 amino acids. In germline, CDR1 is SEHNR, CDR2 FQNEAQ (reference sequence). The CDR3 DNA reads TGTGCCAGCAGCTTTAGTCTAGCGGGATACGAGCAGTACTTC. Protein: CASSFSLAGYEQYF. Drawing the rest from reference TRBV7-9 and TRBJ2-7, the complete variable domain is DTGVSQNPRHKITKRGQNVTFRCDPISEHNRLYWYRQTLGQGPEFLTYFQNEAQLEKSRLLSDRFSAERPKGSFSTLEIQRTEQGDSAMYLCASSFSLAGYEQYFGPGTRLTVT.

This chain joins TRBV11-2 and TRBJ1-2; TRBD1 is a possible D gene (6 bases). Deletions cut 3 bases from V and 4 bases from J, with 15 bases between. The CDR3 sequence is 15 residues long. CDR1 and CDR2 from the germline V gene are SGHAT and FQNNGV. This chain's CDR3 is CASSFRYRAAYGYTF. DNA of the CDR3: TGTGCCAGCAGCTTTCGCTACAGGGCGGCCTATGGCTACACCTTC.

As DNA, the CDR3 is TGTGCCAGCAGCTTAGACGTGGGGGACCGGTTGAACATTCAGTACTTC. The encoded protein is CASSLDVGDRLNIQYF. The chain employs TRBV13 and TRBJ2-4; the D gene could be TRBD1 or TRBD2 (5 bases each). There are 16 residues in the CDR3. V was pared by 1 base and J by 7 bases, with 17 bases between. Per the germline V gene, CDR1 is PRHDT and CDR2 is FYEKMQ (reference sequence). The full variable domain, completed using reference TRBV13 and TRBJ2-4, is AAGVIQSPRHLIKEKRETATLKCYPIPRHDTVYWYQQGPGQDPQFLISFYEKMQSDKGSIPDRFSAQQFSDYHSELNMSSLELGDSALYFCASSLDVGDRLNIQYFGAGTRLSVL.

This clone was seen only a few times. The chain combines TRBV6-5 with TRBJ2-7, with 9 bases aligning to TRBD1. CDR1 is MNHEY, CDR2 SVGAGI, per germline. V was clipped by 5 bases and J by 5 bases; unmatched bases: 7. This CDR3 has 14 residues. The CDR3 DNA reads as TGTGCCAGCAGTGCCGGGACAGGGCTGGACGAGCAGTACTTC. It translates to CASSAGTGLDEQYF.

This rearrangement joins TRBV4-1 to TRBJ1-1; 8 bases line up with TRBD1. This CDR3 contains 15 residues. Germline lookup yields CDR1 MGHRA and CDR2 YSYEKL. V shed 0 bases, J shed 7 bases, and the junction held 7 bases outside the gene matches. The CDR3 is CASSQDQDRANEAFF. In nucleotides, the CDR3 is TGCGCCAGCAGCCAAGATCAGGACAGGGCTAATGAAGCTTTCTTT.

This chain joins TRBV2 and TRBJ2-3, with D unclear. CDR1 is SNHLY and CDR2 is FYNNEI in the germline V gene. The CDR3 is 11 residues long. V was shortened by 3 bases and J by 5 bases, with 3 bases between the two germline ends. CDR3 sequence reads: CASSDQDTQYF. The CDR3 coding sequence is TGTGCCAGCAGTGACCAAGATACGCAGTATTTT.

The chain recombines TRBV4-2 with TRBJ2-7; 9 bases match TRBD2. The CDR3 sequence is 16 residues long. Germline loops: CDR1 LGHNA, CDR2 YNFKEQ. V gave up 1 base and J gave up 3 bases; unmatched junction bases: 7. This CDR3 is CASSQAPGTSIYEQYF. CDR3 DNA: TGTGCCAGCAGCCAAGCACCCGGGACTAGCATCTACGAGCAGTACTTC.

The rearrangement uses TRBV5-1 and TRBJ2-5; 7 positions match TRBD1. CDR1 is SGHRS and CDR2 is YFSETQ in the germline V gene. J lost 1 base, V lost 4 bases, and 1 base had no gene match. CDR3 size: 13 residues. CDR3 sequence reads: CASSRDSQETQYF. The DNA for the CDR3 is TGCGCCAGCAGCCGGGACAGCCAAGAGACCCAGTACTTC.

Points on this clone: One junction end disagrees with the germline gene, perhaps due to a read error. The chain combines TRBV7-2 with TRBJ2-1; possible D gene TRBD1, 5 bases. CDR1 is SGHTA, CDR2 FQGNSA, per germline. The length of the CDR3 is 14 residues. CDR3 in amino acids: CASSLDVRTPSVLF. The CDR3 coding sequence is TGTGCCAGCAGCTTAGACGTGAGGACACCCTCGGTCCTCTTC.

This clone has a handful of counts. This chain uses TRBV11-2 with TRBJ1-1, with a weak D call TRBD1 (5 bases). CDR1 and CDR2 (germline): SGHAT, FQNNGV. The CDR3 covers 14 residues. The ends were cut back, 1 base at V and 4 bases at J, with 10 bases in the middle. CDR3 amino acids: CASSLGGEGTEAFF. The CDR3 coding sequence is TGTGCCAGCAGCTTAGGGGGGGAAGGCACTGAAGCTTTCTTT.